What follows are 4 T cell receptor beta chains derived from one specimen sequenced in a study of monozygotic twins with cystic fibrosis. TCRdb's table, derived via immunoSEQ multiplex PCR, lists solely in-frame clones and lacks some. The table records about 19,000 clones, around 97% of them present only once. Sequencing was done on a sample of blood. The source of these receptors is a woman aged 30 to 39 with cystic fibrosis.

This clone was recorded once. The gene calls are TRBV5-1 and TRBJ2-7, with TRBD1 as a possible D gene (5 bases). Germline-derived CDR1 and CDR2 are SGHRS and YFSETQ. The CDR3 runs to 13 residues. V dropped 7 bases and J dropped 3 bases, with 14 bases sitting between them. The CDR3 sequence is CASATGSGYEQYF. CDR3 DNA: TGCGCCAGCGCCACAGGATCGGGCTACGAGCAGTACTTC.

The chain carries TRBV5-1 and TRBJ1-1, with 9 positions matching TRBD1. This CDR3 spans 14 amino acids. Losses at the gene ends were 3 bases for V and 6 bases for J; bases not matched to a gene: 6. The V gene's germline CDR1 is SGHRS and CDR2 YFSETQ. CDR3 nucleotide sequence: TGCGCCAGCAGCTGGGGGGACAGGGCCCCTGAAGCTTTCTTT. It codes for CASSWGDRAPEAFF.

The chain uses TRBV6-1 and TRBJ1-2; 8 nucleotides align to TRBD1. This CDR3 comprises 13 residues. J lost 3 bases, V lost 5 bases, and 2 bases had no gene match. Germline values: CDR1 MNHNS, CDR2 SASEGT. CDR3: CASSTGGDYGYTF. The CDR3 coding sequence is TGTGCCAGCAGTACAGGGGGGGACTATGGCTACACCTTC.

The rearrangement joins TRBV6-5 to TRBJ1-4, with D perhaps matching TRBD1 (5 bases). Germline V gives CDR1 MNHEY, CDR2 SVGAGI. Trimming removed 0 bases from V and 7 bases from J, with 12 bases in between. The CDR3 sequence is 15 residues long. In nucleotides, the CDR3 is TGTGCCAGCAGTTACTCATCTTGGGGGAGTGAAAAACTGTTTTTT. Encoded protein: CASSYSSWGSEKLFF.